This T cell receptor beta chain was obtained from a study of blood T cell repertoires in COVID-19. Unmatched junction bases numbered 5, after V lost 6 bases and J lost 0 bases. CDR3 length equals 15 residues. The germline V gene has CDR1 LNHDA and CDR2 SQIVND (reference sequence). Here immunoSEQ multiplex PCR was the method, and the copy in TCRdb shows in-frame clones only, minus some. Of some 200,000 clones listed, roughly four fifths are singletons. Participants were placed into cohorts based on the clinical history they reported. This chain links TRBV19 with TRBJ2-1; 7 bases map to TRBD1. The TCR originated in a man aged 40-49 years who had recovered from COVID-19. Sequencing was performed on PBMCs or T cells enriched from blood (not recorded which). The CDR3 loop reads CASRTTGSSYNEQFF. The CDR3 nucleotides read TGTGCCAGTAGAACGACAGGGAGCTCCTACAATGAGCAGTTCTTC.